The clone carrying this TCR beta chain showed up just a few times. Its antigen remains unknown. This entry is derived from a study of beta chain features in type 1 diabetes. Whole-study results and caveats: Patients' naive, central memory and Treg TCRB repertoires seemed closer to one another than those of healthy donors. There was a moderate but significant shortening of TCRB CDR3s in all four CD4+ subsets of Type 1 diabetes patients.

All of the isolated RNA was reverse transcribed, so expressed TCRB transcripts were sequenced. Here immunoSEQ multiplex PCR was the method, and the copy in TCRdb shows in-frame clones only, minus some. The data hold approximately 250,000 clones, with 16% observed a single time. Germline loops: CDR1 MNHNY, CDR2 SVGAGI (reference sequence). V lost 5 bases to trimming and J lost 5 bases, with 13 bases between them. This CDR3 region has 13 residues. Post-sort purity exceeded 98% for all sorted populations. The chain recombines TRBV6-6 with TRBJ2-7; D gene uncertain. This sequence was found in a man under 40 with type 1 diabetes. Sequenced sample: naive CD4+ T cells from blood. The CDR3 is CASSPSVFNEQYF. The CDR3 DNA is TGTGCCAGCAGTCCCTCGGTGTTCAACGAGCAGTACTTC.